Presented here are 7 T cell receptor beta chains from one specimen sequenced in a study of shared clonotypes between healthy human individuals. Method: immunoSEQ multiplex PCR; TCRdb's copy keeps in-frame clones and lacks some. The repertoire holds 450,000 to 500,000 clones, about 82% seen once, with roughly 13% in the top ten. The sequenced sample was PBMCs. These receptors came from a woman in her forties in good health. Some clones in this sample may be carry-over from other donors' samples.

This chain joins TRBV19 and TRBJ1-4, with D unclear. The CDR3 runs to 13 residues. Germline-derived CDR1 and CDR2 are LNHDA and SQIVND (reference sequence). Trimming pared 3 bases from V and 7 bases from J, leaving 9 bases between. The CDR3 DNA sequence: TGTGCCAGTAGTATCCTGGGTGGTGAAAAACTGTTTTTT. Amino acid sequence: CASSILGGEKLFF.

This clone was seen a few times. This chain links TRBV19 with TRBJ1-4, with TRBD1 matching 8 bases. The CDR3 consists of 11 residues. With 7 bases clipped from V and 10 bases from J, the junction kept 2 bases outside the gene matches. The germline CDR1 and CDR2 sequences are LNHDA and SQIVND (reference sequence). The CDR3 nucleotides read TGTGCCAGTATACAGGGGGGAAAACTGTTTTTT. It specifies CASIQGGKLFF.

On this clone: A far larger clone lies a single base away; this is likely a read error. Additional DNA sequences in this sample encode the identical CDR3. The rearrangement links TRBV19 to TRBJ2-5; TRBD1 might be the D (6 bases). V lost 2 bases to trimming and J lost 2 bases, with 12 bases between them. This CDR3 is 15 amino acids long. In germline, CDR1 is LNHDA, CDR2 SQIVND (reference sequence). The CDR3 DNA follows: TGTGCCAGTAGTATAAGCGGAGGACAGCAAGAGACCCAGTACTTC. Amino acids: CASSISGGQQETQYF.

The chain links TRBV5-1 to TRBJ1-2, with D possibly matching TRBD1 (5 bases). CDR3 size: 14 residues. V was clipped by 0 bases and J by 4 bases, with 10 bases between them. CDR1 is SGHRS, CDR2 YFSETQ, per germline. The CDR3 DNA reads TGCGCCAGCAGCTTGGCCCAGGGCAGCTATGGCTACACCTTC. It is translated as CASSLAQGSYGYTF.

This clone was seen at least ten times. The chain uses TRBV11-2 and TRBJ2-1; D may be TRBD2 (6 bases). The V gene lost 2 bases and the J gene lost 5 bases, with 13 bases spanning the gap. The CDR3 length is 15 residues. Germline V gives CDR1 SGHAT, CDR2 FQNNGV. In DNA form, the CDR3 reads TGTGCCAGCAGCTTAATGGTCGGGGGAAACAATGAGCAGTTCTTC. It specifies CASSLMVGGNNEQFF.

This clone has only a few counts. V gene TRBV20-1 combines with J gene TRBJ2-1; tentative D call: TRBD2 (6 bases). The CDR3 runs to 11 residues. The V and J ends lost 0 bases and 14 bases respectively, with 11 bases between them. Per germline, CDR1 DFQATT and CDR2 SNEGSKA (reference sequence). CDR3 nucleotide sequence: TGCAGTGCTAGAGATGGGAGGTTGGAGTTCTTC. Protein sequence: CSARDGRLEFF.

A word on this clone: Other nucleotide sequences in the sample specify the same CDR3. The rearrangement uses TRBV18 and TRBJ2-5; D could derive from TRBD1 or TRBD2 (5 bases each). CDR1 is KGHSH and CDR2 is LQKENI in the germline V gene. This CDR3 spans 13 amino acids. The V end was cut by 2 bases, the J end by 5 bases, with 9 bases between. The CDR3 reads CASSPSGLETQYF. The DNA of the CDR3 is TGTGCCAGCTCACCATCGGGGCTGGAGACCCAGTACTTC.